This T cell receptor beta chain was sequenced for a study of neoadjuvant anti-PD-1 for oral cavity cancer. Whole-study context: Patients without progression got a fourth dose around day 43.

Clones were read by immunoSEQ multiplex PCR, and TCRdb kept only the in-frame ones, dropping some. In the table there are fewer than 70,000 clones, approximately 79% of which are singletons. The CDR3 runs to 15 residues. This specimen consisted of PBMCs, obtained before nivolumab (anti-PD-1) treatment. This chain connects TRBV7-5 to TRBJ2-7; no DNA check was done on the table's D call, TRBD2. TRBV7-5 is given as a pseudogene. The clonotype originates from a person between 40 and 80 years old with oral cavity squamous cell carcinoma. The CDR3 DNA reads TGTGTCAGAAGCTTAAAACGTGTTCGGTCCTACGAGCAGTACTTC. It yields the protein CVRSLKRVRSYEQYF.